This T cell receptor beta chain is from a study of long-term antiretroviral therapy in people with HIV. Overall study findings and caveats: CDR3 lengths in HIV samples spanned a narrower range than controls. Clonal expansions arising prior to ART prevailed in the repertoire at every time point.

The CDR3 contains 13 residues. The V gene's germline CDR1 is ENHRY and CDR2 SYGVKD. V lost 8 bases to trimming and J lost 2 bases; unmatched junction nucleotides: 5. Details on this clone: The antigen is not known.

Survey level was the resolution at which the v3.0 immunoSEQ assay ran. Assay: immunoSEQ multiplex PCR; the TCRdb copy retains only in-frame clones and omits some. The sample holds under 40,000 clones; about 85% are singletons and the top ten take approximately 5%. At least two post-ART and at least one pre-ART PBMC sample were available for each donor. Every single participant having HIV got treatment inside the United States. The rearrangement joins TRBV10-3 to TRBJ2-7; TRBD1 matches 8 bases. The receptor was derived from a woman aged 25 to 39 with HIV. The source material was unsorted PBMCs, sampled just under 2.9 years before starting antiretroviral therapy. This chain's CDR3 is CAIGGQETYEQYF. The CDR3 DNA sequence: TGTGCCATCGGGGGACAGGAGACCTACGAGCAGTACTTC.